The 9 T cell receptor beta chains below come from one sample, sequenced in a study of identical twins. MiXCR, run by TCRdb on the 5' RACE reads, gives a single entry per CDR3 protein. The data contain more than 1.5 million distinct CDR3 sequences, 32% of them singletons. Specimen: cord blood. The receptors were sampled from a newborn girl in good health.

The chain is built from TRBV29-1 and TRBJ2-7; TRBD2 aligns across 10 bases. This CDR3 contains 22 residues. The ends lost 0 bases at V and 7 bases at J; junction bases unmatched: 30. Looked up from germline, CDR1 is SQVTM and CDR2 is ANQGSEA. The CDR3 spells CSVEDPWSGLAPLVGAYNEQYF. CDR3 DNA: TGCAGCGTTGAAGATCCGTGGTCGGGACTAGCGCCCTTGGTGGGGGCCTACAATGAGCAGTACTTC.

This clonotype was seen only a few times. This rearrangement joins TRBV10-3 to TRBJ2-1, with 7 bases that match TRBD2. Per the germline V gene, CDR1 is ENHRY and CDR2 is SYGVKD. This CDR3 has 17 residues. V was clipped by 4 bases and J by 7 bases; unmatched bases: 16. Here the CDR3 reads CAISGVWRENSTNEQFF. CDR3 in DNA: TGTGCCATCAGTGGGGTTTGGCGGGAGAACTCTACAAATGAGCAGTTCTTC.

This clonotype has just a few counts. This chain connects TRBV6-1 to TRBJ1-4; TRBD1 is a possible D gene (5 bases). This CDR3 region has 17 residues. V gave up 7 bases and J gave up 0 bases, with 18 bases separating them. Germline CDR1 reads MNHNS; CDR2 reads SASEGT. CDR3 sequence reads: CASTTPRALPTNEKLFF. DNA of the CDR3: TGTGCCAGCACCACACCCAGGGCCTTACCAACTAATGAAAAACTGTTTTTT.

This clonotype has more than one count but fewer than ten. The V call is TRBV5-1, the J call TRBJ1-2; 7 positions agree with TRBD1. The CDR3 has 13 amino acids. Unmatched junction bases numbered 4, after V lost 4 bases and J lost 4 bases. CDR1 and CDR2 from the germline V gene are SGHRS and YFSETQ. CDR3: CASSAGQFYGYTF. The CDR3 DNA is TGCGCCAGCAGCGCGGGACAGTTCTATGGCTACACCTTC.

The gene calls are TRBV9 and TRBJ2-1, with TRBD2 as a possible D gene (7 bases). CDR1 and CDR2 from the germline V gene are SGDLS and YYNGEE. The CDR3 sequence is 17 residues long. With 0 bases removed from V and 0 bases from J, the gap between germline ends came to 13 bases. The CDR3 nucleotides read TGTGCCAGCAGCGTAGTGGGGGGGCCGAGCTCCTACAATGAGCAGTTCTTC. Its translation: CASSVVGGPSSYNEQFF.

This clonotype was picked up a small number of times. The V call is TRBV4-2, the J call TRBJ2-3, with D possibly TRBD2 on 6 matching bases. CDR1 is LGHNA, CDR2 YNFKEQ, per germline. The V end was cut by 0 bases, the J end by 4 bases, with 17 bases between. This CDR3 is 17 amino acids long. As DNA, the CDR3 is TGTGCCAGCAGCCAAGAGCTGAGCGCGGGGACCCCAGATACGCAGTATTTT. Protein product: CASSQELSAGTPDTQYF.

For this clonotype: This may come from a read error, since a much larger clone is one base off. The rearrangement uses TRBV11-2 and TRBJ1-2; no reliable D call. There are 14 residues in the CDR3. The V end lost 1 base, the J end lost 3 bases, and 9 bases lay between the germline ends. Germline assignment: CDR1 SGHAT and CDR2 FQNNGV. CDR3 DNA sequence: TGTGCCAGCAGCTTAGGAGGGCCAGACTATGGCTACACCTTC. Encoded protein: CASSLGGPDYGYTF. The variable domain in full, completed from reference TRBV11-2 and TRBJ1-2, reads EAGVAQSPRYKIIEKRQSVAFWCNPISGHATLYWYQQILGQGPKLLIQFQNNGVVDDSQLPKDRFSAERLKGVDSTLKIQPAKLEDSAVYLCASSLGGPDYGYTFGSGTRLTVV.

The chain links TRBV7-2 to TRBJ2-5, with D uncertain. The tail of the sequence fits TRBJ2-7 better, so the J call may be wrong. Germline values: CDR1 SGHTA, CDR2 FQGNSA. The CDR3 has 14 residues. DNA for the CDR3: TGTGCCAGCAGCTTAGTCAGGCGCAACTACGAGCAGTACTTC. This gives the protein CASSLVRRNYEQYF.

This clonotype turned up a few times. V and J are TRBV12-3 or TRBV12-4 and TRBJ1-2; D possibly corresponds to TRBD1 (6 bases). The CDR3 has 14 amino acids. Trimming took 6 bases from V and 4 from J, leaving 15 bases between them. The CDR3 here is CASSLGTRLYGYTF. The CDR3 DNA follows: TGTGCCAGCAGCTTGGGGACAAGACTCTATGGCTACACCTTC.